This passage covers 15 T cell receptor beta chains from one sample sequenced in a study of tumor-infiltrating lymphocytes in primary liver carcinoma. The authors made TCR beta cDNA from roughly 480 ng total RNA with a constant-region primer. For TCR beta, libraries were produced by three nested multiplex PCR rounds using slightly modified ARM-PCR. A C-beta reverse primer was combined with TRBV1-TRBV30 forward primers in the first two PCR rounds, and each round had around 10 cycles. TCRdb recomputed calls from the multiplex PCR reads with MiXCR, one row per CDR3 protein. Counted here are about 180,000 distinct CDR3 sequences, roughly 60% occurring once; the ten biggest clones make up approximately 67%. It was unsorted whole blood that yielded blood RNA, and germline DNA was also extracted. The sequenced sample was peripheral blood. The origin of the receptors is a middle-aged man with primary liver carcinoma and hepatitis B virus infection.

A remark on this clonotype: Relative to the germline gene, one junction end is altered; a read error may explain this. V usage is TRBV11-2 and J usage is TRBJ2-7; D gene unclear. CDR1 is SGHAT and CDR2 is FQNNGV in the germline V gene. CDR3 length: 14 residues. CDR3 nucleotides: TGTGCCAGCACCTTAACTGACGGAGCCTATGAGCATTACTTC. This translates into CASTLTDGAYEHYF.

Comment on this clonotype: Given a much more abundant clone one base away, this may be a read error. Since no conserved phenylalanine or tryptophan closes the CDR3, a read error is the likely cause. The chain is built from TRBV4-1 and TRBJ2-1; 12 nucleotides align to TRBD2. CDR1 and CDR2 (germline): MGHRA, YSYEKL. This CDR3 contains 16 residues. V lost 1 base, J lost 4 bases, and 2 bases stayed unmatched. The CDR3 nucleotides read TGCGCCAGCAGCCAAGTCGGGACTAGCGGGTACAATGAGCAGTTCTAC. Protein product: CASSQVGTSGYNEQFY.

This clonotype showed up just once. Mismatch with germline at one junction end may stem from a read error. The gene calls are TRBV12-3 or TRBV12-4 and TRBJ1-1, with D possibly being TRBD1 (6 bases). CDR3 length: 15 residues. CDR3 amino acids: CVSSLLVQGNTEAFF. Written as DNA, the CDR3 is TGTGTCAGCAGTTTACTGGTACAGGGGAACACTGAAGCTTTCTTT.

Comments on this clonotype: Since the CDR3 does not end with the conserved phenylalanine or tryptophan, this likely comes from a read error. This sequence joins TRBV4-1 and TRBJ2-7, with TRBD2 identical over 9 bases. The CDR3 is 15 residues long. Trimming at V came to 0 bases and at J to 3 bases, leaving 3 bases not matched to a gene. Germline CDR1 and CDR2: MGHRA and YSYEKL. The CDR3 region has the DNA TGCGCCAGCAGCCAAGAAACAGCGGGAGGCTACGAGCAGTACATC. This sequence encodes CASSQETAGGYEQYI.

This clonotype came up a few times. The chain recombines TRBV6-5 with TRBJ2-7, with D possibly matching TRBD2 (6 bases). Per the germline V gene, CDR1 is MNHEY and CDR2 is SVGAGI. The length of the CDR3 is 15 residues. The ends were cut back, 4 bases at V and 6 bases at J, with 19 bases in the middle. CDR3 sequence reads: CASSFSPEGGIEQYF. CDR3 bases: TGTGCCAGCAGTTTCTCCCCTGAGGGAGGAATCGAGCAGTACTTC.

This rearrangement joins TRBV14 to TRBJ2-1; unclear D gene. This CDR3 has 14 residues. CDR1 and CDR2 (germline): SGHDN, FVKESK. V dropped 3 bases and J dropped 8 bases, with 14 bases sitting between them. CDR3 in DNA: TGTGCCAGCAGCCATGGGGTGGGGATGGATGAGCAGTTCTTC. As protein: CASSHGVGMDEQFF.

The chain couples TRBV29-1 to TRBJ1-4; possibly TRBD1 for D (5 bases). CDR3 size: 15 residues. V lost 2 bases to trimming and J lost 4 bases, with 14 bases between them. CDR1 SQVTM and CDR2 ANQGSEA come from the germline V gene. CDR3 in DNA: TGCAGCGTTGAACCCCCGGGACCAAATAATGAAAAACTGTTTTTT. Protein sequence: CSVEPPGPNNEKLFF.

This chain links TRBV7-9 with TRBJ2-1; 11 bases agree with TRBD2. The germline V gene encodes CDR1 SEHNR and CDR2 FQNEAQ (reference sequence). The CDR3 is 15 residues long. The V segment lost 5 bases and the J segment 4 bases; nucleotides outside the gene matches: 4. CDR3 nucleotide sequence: TGTGCCAGCAGCGTGGGACTAGCGGCATACAATGAGCAGTTCTTC. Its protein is CASSVGLAAYNEQFF. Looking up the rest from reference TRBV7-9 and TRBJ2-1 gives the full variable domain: DTGVSQNPRHKITKRGQNVTFRCDPISEHNRLYWYRQTLGQGPEFLTYFQNEAQLEKSRLLSDRFSAERPKGSFSTLEIQRTEQGDSAMYLCASSVGLAAYNEQFFGPGTRLTVL.

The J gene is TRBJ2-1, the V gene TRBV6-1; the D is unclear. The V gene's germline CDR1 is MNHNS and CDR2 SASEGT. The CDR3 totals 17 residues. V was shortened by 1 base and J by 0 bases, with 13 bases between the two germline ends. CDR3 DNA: TGTGCCAGCAGTGAAGTAGCACTCCGGAGCTCCTACAATGAGCAGTTCTTC. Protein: CASSEVALRSSYNEQFF.

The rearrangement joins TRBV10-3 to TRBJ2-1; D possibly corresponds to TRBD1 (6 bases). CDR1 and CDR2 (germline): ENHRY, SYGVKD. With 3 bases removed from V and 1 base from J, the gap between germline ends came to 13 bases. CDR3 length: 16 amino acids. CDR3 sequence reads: CAISDSAGVSYNEQFF. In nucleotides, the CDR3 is TGTGCCATCAGTGATTCGGCAGGGGTTTCCTACAATGAGCAGTTCTTC.

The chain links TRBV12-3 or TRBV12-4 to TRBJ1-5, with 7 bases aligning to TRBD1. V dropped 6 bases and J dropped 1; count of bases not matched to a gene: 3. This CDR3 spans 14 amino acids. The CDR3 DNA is TGTGCCAGCAGACAGGGGACGAGCAATCAGCCCCAGCATTTT. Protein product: CASRQGTSNQPQHF.

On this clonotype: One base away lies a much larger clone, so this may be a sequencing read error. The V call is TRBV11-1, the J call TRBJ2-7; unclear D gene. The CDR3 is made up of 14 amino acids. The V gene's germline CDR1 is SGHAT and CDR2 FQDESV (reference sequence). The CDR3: CASSATGPHSEQCF. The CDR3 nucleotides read TGTGCCAGCAGCGCTACCGGGCCCCACAGCGAGCAGTGCTTC.

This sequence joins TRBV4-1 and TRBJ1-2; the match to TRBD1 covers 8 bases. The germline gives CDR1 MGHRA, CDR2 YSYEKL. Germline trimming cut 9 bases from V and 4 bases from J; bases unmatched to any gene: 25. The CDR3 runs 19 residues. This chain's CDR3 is CARSNLLGTGPTRGYGYTF. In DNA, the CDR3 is TGCGCCAGGAGCAACCTTCTAGGGACAGGTCCGACCCGGGGCTATGGCTACACCTTC.

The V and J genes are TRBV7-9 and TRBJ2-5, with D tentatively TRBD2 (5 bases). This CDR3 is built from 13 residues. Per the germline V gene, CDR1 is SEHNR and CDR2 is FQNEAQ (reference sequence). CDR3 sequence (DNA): TGTGCGTCCTTTTCGAGGGAGCAAGAGACCCAGTACTTC. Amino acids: CASFSREQETQYF.

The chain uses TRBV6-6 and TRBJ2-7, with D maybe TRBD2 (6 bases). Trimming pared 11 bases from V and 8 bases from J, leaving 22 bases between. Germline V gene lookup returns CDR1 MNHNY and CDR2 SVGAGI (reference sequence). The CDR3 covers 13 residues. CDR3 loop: CACISGTLYKQYF. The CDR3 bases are TGTGCCTGTATATCCGGGACTCTATATAAGCAGTACTTC.